The entry below describes one T cell receptor (beta chain). In the original analysis: For nucleated cells, counts were estimated from reference gene primer amplification. Sequencing used immunoSEQ multiplex PCR; TCRdb keeps in-frame clones, though not all of them. V and J calls and clone size come straight from that table; D and trimming were deduced from the DNA. The data hold about 230,000 clones, with 70% to 90% observed a single time. These data belong to a study of blood T cell repertoires in COVID-19. Study overall: From T cells, B-cell-depleted T cells, or PBMCs came the material, which was cDNA or gDNA.

This CDR3 is 13 amino acids long. Germline V gene lookup returns CDR1 SGHRS and CDR2 YFSETQ. Trimming took off 7 bases at V and 1 base at J, with 11 bases between the two ends. Enrollment of patients from Seattle took place during active infection, with longitudinal follow-up. The TCR sequence derives from a man in his fifties with COVID-19, enrolled during active disease. The chain has TRBV5-1 and TRBJ1-1; D ambiguous. The sequenced sample was peripheral blood. The CDR3 DNA reads as TGCGCCAGCGCCTTGAGTCCGAACACTGAAGCTTTCTTT. As protein: CASALSPNTEAFF. The entire variable domain, with the rest obtained from reference TRBV5-1 and TRBJ1-1, is as follows: KAGVTQTPRYLIKTRGQQVTLSCSPISGHRSVSWYQQTPGQGLQFLFEYFSETQRNKGNFPGRFSGRQFSNSRSEMNVSTLELGDSALYLCASALSPNTEAFFGQGTRLTVV.